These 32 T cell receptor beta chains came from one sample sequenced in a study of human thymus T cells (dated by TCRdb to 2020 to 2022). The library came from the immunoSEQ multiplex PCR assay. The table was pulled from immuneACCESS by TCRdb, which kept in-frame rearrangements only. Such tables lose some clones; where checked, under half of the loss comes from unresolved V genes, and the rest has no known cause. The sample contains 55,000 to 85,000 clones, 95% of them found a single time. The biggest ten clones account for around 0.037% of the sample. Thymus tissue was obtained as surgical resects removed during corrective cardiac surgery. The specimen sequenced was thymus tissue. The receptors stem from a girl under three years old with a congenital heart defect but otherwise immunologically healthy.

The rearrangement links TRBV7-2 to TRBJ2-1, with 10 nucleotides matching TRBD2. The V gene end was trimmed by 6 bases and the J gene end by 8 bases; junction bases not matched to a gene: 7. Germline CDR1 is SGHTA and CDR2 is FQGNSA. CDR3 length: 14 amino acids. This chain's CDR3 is CASRVSGRPDEQFF. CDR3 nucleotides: TGTGCCAGCAGGGTTAGCGGGAGGCCCGATGAGCAGTTCTTC.

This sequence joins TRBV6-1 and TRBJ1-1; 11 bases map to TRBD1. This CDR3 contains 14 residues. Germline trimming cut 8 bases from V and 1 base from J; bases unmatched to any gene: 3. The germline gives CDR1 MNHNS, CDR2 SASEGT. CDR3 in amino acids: CASGTGGTNTEAFF. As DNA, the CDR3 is TGTGCCAGCGGGACAGGGGGAACGAACACTGAAGCTTTCTTT.

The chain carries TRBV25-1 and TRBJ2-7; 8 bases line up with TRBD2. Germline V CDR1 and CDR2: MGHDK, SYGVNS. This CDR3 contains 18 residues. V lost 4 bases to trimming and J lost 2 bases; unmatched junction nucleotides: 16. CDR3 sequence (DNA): TGTGCCAGCAGTGGCCCAGCGGGAGTCCCCACACCGACCTACGAGCAGTACTTC. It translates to CASSGPAGVPTPTYEQYF.

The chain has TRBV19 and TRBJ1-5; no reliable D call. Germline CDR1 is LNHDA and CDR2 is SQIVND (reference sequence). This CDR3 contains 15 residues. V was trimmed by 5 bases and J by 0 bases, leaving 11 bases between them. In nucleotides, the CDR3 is TGTGCCAGTAGTCAAGGCAGATATAGCAATCAGCCCCAGCATTTT. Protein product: CASSQGRYSNQPQHF. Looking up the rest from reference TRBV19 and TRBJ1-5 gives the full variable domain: DGGITQSPKYLFRKEGQNVTLSCEQNLNHDAMYWYRQDPGQGLRLIYYSQIVNDFQKGDIAEGYSVSREKKESFPLTVTSAQKNPTAFYLCASSQGRYSNQPQHFGDGTRLSIL.

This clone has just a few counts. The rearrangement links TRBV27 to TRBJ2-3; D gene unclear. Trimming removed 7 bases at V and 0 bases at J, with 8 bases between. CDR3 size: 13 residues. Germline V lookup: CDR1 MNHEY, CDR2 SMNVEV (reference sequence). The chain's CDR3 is CASKVTSTDTQYF. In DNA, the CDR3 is TGTGCCAGCAAGGTCACTAGCACAGATACGCAGTATTTT.

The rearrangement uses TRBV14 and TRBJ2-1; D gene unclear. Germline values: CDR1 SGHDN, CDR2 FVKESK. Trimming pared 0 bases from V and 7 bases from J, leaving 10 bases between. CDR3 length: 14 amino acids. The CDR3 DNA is TGTGCCAGCAGCCAAGAGAGGAAACAGAATGAGCAGTTCTTC. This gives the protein CASSQERKQNEQFF.

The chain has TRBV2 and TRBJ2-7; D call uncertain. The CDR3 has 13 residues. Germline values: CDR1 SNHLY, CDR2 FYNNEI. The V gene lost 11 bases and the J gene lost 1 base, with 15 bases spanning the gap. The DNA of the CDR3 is TGTGCCGGCCTGGGCGGCCGATCCTACGAGCAGTACTTC. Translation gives CAGLGGRSYEQYF.

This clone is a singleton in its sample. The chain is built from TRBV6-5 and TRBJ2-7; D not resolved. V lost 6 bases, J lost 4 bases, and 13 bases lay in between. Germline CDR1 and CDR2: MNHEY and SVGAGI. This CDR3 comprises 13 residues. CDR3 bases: TGTGCCAGCAGCCCCCATCATGAATACGAGCAGTACTTC. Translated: CASSPHHEYEQYF.

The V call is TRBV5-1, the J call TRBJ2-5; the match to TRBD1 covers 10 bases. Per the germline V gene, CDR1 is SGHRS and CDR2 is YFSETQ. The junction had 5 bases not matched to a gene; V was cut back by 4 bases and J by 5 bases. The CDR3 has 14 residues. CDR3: CASSPGQGDETQYF. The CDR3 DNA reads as TGCGCCAGCAGCCCTGGACAGGGGGATGAGACCCAGTACTTC.

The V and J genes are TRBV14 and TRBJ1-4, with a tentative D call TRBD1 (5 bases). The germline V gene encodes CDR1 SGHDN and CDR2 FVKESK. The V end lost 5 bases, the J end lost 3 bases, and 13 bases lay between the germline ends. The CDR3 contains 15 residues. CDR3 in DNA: TGTGCCAGCAGCGACAATTCAGGGCCTAATGAAAAACTGTTTTTT. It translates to CASSDNSGPNEKLFF.

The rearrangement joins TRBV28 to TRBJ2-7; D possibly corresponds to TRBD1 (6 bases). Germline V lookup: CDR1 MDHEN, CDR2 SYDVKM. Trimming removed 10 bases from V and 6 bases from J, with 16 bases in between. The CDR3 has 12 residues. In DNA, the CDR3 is TGTGCCACCTCCCCCAGGGGTGGCGAGCAGTACTTC. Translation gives CATSPRGGEQYF.

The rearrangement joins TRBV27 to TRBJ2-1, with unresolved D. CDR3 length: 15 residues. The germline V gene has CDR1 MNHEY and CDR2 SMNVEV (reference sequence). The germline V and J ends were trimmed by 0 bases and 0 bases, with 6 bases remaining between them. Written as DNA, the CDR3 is TGTGCCAGCAGTTTATCGGAAAGCTCCTACAATGAGCAGTTCTTC. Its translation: CASSLSESSYNEQFF.

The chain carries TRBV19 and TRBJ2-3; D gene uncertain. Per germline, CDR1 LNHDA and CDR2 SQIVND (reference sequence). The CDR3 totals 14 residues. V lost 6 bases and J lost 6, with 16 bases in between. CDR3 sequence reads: CASRPPTLPDTQYF. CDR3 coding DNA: TGTGCCAGTAGACCCCCGACTTTGCCGGATACGCAGTATTTT.

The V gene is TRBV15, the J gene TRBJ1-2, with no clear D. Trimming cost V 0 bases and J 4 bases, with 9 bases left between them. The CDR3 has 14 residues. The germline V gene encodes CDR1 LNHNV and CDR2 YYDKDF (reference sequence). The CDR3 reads CATSREGPFYGYTF. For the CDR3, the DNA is TGTGCCACCAGCAGAGAAGGACCCTTCTATGGCTACACCTTC.

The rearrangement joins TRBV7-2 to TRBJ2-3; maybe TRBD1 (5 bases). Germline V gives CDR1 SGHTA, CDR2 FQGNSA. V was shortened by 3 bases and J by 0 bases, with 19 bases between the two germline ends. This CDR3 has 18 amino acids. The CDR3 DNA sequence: TGTGCCAGCAGCTTCCCCCCATTTAAAGACAGAAGCACAGATACGCAGTATTTT. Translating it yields CASSFPPFKDRSTDTQYF.

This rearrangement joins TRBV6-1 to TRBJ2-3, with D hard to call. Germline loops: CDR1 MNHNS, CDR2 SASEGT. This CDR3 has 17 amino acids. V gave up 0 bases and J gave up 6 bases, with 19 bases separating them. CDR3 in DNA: TGTGCCAGCAGTGAAGCTAGAAAGGGTCCCGCTCCCGATACGCAGTATTTT. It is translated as CASSEARKGPAPDTQYF.

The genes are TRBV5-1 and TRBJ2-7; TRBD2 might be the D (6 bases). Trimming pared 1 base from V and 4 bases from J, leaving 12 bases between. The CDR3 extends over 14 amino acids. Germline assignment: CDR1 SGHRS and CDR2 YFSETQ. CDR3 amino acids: CASSLRGGEYEQYF. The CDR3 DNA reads TGCGCCAGCAGCTTGAGGGGAGGCGAATACGAGCAGTACTTC.

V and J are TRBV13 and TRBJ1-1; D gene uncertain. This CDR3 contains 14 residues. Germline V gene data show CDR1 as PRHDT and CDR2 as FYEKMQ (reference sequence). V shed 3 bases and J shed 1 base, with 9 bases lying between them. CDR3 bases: TGTGCCAGCAGCTTTGGTCTATGGAACACTGAAGCTTTCTTT. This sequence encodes CASSFGLWNTEAFF. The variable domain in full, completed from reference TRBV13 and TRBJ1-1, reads AAGVIQSPRHLIKEKRETATLKCYPIPRHDTVYWYQQGPGQDPQFLISFYEKMQSDKGSIPDRFSAQQFSDYHSELNMSSLELGDSALYFCASSFGLWNTEAFFGQGTRLTVV.

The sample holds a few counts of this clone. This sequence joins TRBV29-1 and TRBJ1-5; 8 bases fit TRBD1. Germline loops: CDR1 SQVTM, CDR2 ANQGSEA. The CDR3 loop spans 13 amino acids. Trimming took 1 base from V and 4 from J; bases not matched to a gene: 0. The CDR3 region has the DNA TGCAGCGTTGAAGGGACAGGGAATCAGCCCCAGCATTTT. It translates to CSVEGTGNQPQHF.

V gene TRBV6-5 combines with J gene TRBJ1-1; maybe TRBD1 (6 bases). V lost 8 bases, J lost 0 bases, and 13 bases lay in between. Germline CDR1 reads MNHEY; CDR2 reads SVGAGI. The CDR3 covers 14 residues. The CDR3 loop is CASGRGSMNTEAFF. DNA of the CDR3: TGTGCCAGCGGCAGGGGATCCATGAACACTGAAGCTTTCTTT.

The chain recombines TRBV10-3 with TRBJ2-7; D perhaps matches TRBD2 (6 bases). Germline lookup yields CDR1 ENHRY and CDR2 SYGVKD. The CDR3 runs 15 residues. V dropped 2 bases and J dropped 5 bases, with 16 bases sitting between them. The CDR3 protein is CAISEPGDRTHEQYF. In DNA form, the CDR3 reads TGTGCCATCAGTGAGCCGGGAGATCGGACCCACGAGCAGTACTTC.

The chain's CDR3 is CASSYWRIPYNEQFF. In nucleotides, the CDR3 is TGTGCCAGCAGTTACTGGCGAATTCCCTACAATGAGCAGTTCTTC. The rearrangement uses TRBV6-6 and TRBJ2-1; D gene unclear. The ends were cut back, 1 base at V and 2 bases at J, with 9 bases in the middle. Germline CDR1 and CDR2: MNHNY and SVGAGI (reference sequence). There are 15 residues in the CDR3.

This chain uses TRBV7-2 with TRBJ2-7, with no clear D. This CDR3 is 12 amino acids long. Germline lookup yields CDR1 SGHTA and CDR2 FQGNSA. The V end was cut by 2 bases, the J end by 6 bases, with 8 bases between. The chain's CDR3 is CASSLWTGEQYF. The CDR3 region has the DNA TGTGCCAGCAGCTTATGGACCGGCGAGCAGTACTTC. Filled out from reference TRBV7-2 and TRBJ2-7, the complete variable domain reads GAGVSQSPSNKVTEKGKDVELRCDPISGHTALYWYRQSLGQGLEFLIYFQGNSAPDKSGLPSDRFSAERTGGSVSTLTIQRTQQEDSAVYLCASSLWTGEQYFGPGTRLTVT.

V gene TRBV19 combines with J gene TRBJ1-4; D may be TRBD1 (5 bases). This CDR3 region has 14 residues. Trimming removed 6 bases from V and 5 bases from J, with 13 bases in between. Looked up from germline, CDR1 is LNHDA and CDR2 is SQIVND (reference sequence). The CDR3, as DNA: TGTGCCAGTAGCCGACAGCTGATAAATGAAAAACTGTTTTTT. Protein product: CASSRQLINEKLFF.

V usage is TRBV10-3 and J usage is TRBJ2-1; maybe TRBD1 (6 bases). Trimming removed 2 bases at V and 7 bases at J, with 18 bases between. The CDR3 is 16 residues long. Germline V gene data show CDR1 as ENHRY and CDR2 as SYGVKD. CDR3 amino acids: CAISEMDPGVVNEQFF. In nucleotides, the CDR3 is TGTGCCATCAGTGAGATGGACCCAGGGGTGGTAAATGAGCAGTTCTTC.

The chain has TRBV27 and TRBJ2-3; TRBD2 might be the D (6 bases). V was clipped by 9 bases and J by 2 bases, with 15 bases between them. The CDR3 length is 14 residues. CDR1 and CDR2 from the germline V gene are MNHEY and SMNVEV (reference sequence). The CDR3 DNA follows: TGTGCCAGGGAGACCGGGACTTACACAGATACGCAGTATTTT. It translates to CARETGTYTDTQYF.

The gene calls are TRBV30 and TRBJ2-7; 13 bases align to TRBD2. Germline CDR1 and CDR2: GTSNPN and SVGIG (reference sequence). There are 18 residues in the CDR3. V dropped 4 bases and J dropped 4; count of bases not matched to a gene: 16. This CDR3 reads CAWTLPGLAGTIGYEQYF. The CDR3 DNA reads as TGTGCCTGGACCCTCCCGGGACTAGCGGGGACTATTGGGTACGAGCAGTACTTC. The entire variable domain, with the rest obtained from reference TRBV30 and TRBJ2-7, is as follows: SQTIHQWPATLVQPVGSPLSLECTVEGTSNPNLYWYRQAAGRGLQLLFYSVGIGQISSEVPQNLSASRPQDRQFILSSKKLLLSDSGFYLCAWTLPGLAGTIGYEQYFGPGTRLTVT.

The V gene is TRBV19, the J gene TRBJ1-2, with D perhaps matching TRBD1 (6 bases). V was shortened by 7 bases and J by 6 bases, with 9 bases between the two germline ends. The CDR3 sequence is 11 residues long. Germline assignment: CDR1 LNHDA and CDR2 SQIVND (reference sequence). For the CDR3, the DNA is TGTGCCAGTACGGGACACCATGGCTACACCTTC. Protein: CASTGHHGYTF.

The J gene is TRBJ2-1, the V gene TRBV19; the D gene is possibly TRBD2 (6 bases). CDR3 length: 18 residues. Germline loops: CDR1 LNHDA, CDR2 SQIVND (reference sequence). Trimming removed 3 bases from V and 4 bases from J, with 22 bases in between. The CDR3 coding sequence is TGTGCCAGTAGTATCTCCTTTATCCGGGACTTTCTTTACAATGAGCAGTTCTTC. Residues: CASSISFIRDFLYNEQFF. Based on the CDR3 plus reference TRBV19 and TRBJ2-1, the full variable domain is DGGITQSPKYLFRKEGQNVTLSCEQNLNHDAMYWYRQDPGQGLRLIYYSQIVNDFQKGDIAEGYSVSREKKESFPLTVTSAQKNPTAFYLCASSISFIRDFLYNEQFFGPGTRLTVL.

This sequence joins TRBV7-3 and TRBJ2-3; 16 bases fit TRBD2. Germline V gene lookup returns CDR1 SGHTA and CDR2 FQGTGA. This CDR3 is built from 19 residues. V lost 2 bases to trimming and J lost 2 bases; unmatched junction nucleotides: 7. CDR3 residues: CASSLGTSGRDPYTDTQYF. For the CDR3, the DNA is TGTGCCAGCAGCTTAGGGACTAGCGGGAGGGATCCTTACACAGATACGCAGTATTTT.

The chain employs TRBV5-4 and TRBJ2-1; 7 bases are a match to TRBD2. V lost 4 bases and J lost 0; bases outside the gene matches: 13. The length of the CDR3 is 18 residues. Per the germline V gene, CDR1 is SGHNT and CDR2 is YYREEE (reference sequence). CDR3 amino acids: CASSTTSLMVRSYNEQFF. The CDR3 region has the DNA TGTGCCAGCAGCACGACTAGCCTCATGGTCCGCTCCTACAATGAGCAGTTCTTC.

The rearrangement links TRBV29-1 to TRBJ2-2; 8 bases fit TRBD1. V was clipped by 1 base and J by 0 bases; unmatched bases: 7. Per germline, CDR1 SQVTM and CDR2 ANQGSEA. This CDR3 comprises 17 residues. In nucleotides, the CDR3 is TGCAGCGTTGAAGCCTCAGGGGGCAATGCGAACACCGGGGAGCTGTTTTTT. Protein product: CSVEASGGNANTGELFF.